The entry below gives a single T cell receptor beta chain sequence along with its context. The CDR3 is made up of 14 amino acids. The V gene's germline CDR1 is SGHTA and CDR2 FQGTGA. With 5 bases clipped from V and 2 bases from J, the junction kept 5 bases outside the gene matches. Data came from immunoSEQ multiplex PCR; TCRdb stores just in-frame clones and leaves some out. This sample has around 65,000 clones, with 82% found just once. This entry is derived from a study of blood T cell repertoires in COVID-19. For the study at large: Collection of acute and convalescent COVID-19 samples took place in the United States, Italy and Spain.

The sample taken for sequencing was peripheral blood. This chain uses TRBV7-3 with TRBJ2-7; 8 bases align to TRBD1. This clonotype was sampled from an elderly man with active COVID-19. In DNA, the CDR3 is TGTGCCAGCAGCCCAGGGGGCAGCACCTACGAGCAGTACTTC. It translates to CASSPGGSTYEQYF.